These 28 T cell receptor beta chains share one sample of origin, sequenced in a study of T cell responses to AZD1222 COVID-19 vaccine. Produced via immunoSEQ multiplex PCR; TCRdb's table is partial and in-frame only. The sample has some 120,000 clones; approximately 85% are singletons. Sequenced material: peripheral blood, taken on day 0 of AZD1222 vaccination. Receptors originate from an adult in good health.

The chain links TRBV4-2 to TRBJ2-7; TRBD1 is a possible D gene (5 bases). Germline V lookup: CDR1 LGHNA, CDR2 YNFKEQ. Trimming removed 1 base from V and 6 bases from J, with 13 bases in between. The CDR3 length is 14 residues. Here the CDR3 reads CASSQVGAPFEQYF. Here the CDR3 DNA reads TGTGCCAGCAGCCAAGTAGGGGCCCCGTTCGAGCAGTACTTC.

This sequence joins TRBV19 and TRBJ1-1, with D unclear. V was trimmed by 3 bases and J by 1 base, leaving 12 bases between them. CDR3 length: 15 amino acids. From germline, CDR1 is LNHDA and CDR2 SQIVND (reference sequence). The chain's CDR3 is CASSIPGRENTEAFF. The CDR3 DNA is TGTGCCAGTAGTATCCCCGGGCGGGAGAACACTGAAGCTTTCTTT.

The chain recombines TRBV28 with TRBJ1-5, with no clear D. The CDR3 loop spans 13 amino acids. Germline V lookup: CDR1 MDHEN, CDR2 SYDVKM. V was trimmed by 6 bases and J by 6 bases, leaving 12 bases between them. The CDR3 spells CASSRHAGQPQHF. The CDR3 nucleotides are TGTGCCAGCAGCCGTCACGCCGGTCAGCCCCAGCATTTT.

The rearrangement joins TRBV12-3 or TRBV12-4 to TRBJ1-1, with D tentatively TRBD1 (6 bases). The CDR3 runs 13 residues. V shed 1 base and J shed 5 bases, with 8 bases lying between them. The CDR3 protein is CASSLGTGTEAFF. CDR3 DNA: TGTGCCAGCAGTTTAGGAACAGGGACTGAAGCTTTCTTT.

The CDR3 DNA sequence: TGTGCCAGCAGCTTTTGGGGACTAGTGTTAGGTGAGCAGTTCTTC. Its protein is CASSFWGLVLGEQFF. The V call is TRBV5-8, the J call TRBJ2-1; 8 nucleotides line up with TRBD2. CDR1 and CDR2 from the germline V gene are SGHTS and YDEGEE. V was pared by 2 bases and J by 9 bases, with 10 bases of the junction left unmatched. CDR3 length equals 15 residues.

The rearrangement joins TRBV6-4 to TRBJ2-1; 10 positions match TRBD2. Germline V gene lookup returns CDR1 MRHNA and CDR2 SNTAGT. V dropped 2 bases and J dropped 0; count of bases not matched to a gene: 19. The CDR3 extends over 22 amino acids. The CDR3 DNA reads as TGTGCCAGCAGTGACATTGGGCTAGCGGGGGCCACCACCCCCAGCTCCTACAATGAGCAGTTCTTC. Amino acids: CASSDIGLAGATTPSSYNEQFF.

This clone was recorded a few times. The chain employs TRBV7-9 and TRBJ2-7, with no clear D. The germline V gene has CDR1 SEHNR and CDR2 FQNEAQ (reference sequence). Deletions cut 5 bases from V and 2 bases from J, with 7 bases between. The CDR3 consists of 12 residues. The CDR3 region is CASSRAPYEQYF. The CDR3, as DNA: TGTGCCAGCAGCCGAGCCCCCTACGAGCAGTACTTC.

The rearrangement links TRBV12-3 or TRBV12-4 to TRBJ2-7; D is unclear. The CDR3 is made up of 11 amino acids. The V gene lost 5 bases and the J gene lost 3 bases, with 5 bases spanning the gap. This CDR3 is CASSKSYEQYF. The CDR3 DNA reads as TGTGCCAGCAGTAAGAGCTACGAGCAGTACTTC.

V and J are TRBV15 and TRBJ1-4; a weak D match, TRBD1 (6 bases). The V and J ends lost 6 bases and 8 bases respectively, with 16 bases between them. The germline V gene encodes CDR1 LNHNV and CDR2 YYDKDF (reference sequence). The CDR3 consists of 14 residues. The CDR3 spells CATRGDTLREKLFF. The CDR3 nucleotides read TGTGCCACCAGGGGGGACACACTCAGGGAAAAACTGTTTTTT.

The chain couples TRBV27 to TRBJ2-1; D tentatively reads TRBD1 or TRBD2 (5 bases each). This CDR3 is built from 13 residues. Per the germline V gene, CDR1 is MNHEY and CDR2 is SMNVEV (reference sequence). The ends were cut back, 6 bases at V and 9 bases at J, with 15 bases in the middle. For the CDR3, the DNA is TGTGCCAGCAGGCGAGGCTCAGGGAGTGAGCAGTTCTTC. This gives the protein CASRRGSGSEQFF.

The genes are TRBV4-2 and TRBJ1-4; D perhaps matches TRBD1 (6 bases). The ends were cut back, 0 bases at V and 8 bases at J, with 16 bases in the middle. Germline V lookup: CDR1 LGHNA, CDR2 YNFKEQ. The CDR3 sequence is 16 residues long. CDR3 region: CASSQDPNRAGEKLFF. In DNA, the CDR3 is TGTGCCAGCAGCCAAGATCCTAACAGGGCGGGGGAAAAACTGTTTTTT.

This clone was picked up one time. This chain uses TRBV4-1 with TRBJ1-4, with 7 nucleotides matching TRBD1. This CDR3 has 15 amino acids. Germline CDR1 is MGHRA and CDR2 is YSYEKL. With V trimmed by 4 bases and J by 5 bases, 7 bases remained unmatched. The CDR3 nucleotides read TGCGCCAGCAGCCCGATCGACAGGGACAATGAAAAACTGTTTTTT. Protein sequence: CASSPIDRDNEKLFF.

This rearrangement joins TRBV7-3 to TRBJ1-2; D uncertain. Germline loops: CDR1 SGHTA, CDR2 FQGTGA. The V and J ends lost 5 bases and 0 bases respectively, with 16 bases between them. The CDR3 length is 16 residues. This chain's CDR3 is CASSPDGLISNYGYTF. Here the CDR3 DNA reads TGTGCCAGCAGCCCGGACGGCTTGATTTCTAACTATGGCTACACCTTC. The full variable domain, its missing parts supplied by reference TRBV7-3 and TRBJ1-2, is GAGVSQTPSNKVTEKGKYVELRCDPISGHTALYWYRQSLGQGPEFLIYFQGTGAADDSGLPNDRFFAVRPEGSVSTLKIQRTERGDSAVYLCASSPDGLISNYGYTFGSGTRLTVV.

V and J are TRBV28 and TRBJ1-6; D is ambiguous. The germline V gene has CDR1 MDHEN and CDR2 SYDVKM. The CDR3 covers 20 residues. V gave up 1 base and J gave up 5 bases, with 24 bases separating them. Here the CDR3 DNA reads TGTGCCAGCAGTTTATTTTCGGCAACCGGATCTGGTTCCCATAATTCACCCCTCCACTTT. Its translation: CASSLFSATGSGSHNSPLHF.

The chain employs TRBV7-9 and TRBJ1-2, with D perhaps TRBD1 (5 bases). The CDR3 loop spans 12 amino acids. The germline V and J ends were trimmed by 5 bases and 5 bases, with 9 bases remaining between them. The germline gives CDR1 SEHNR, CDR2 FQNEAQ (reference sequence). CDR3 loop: CASSLTAYGYTF. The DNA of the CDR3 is TGTGCCAGCAGCCTGACAGCATATGGCTACACCTTC.

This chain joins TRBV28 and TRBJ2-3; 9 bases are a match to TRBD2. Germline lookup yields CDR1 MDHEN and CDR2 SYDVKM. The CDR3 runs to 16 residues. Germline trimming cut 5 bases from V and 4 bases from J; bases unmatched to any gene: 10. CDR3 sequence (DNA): TGTGCCAGCAGTCACCCTAGCGGGGAGGGAGCAGATACGCAGTATTTT. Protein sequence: CASSHPSGEGADTQYF.

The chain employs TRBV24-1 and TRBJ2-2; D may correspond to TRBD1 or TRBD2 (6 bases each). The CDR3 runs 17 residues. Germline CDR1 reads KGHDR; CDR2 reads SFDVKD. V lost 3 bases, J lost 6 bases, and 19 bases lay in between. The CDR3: CATSDEGGPHLAGELFF. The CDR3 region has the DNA TGTGCCACCAGTGATGAGGGGGGCCCCCATTTGGCCGGGGAGCTGTTTTTT.

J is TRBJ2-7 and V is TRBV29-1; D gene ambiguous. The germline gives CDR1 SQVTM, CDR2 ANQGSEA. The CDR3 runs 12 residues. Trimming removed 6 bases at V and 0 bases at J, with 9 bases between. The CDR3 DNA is TGCAGCGTAGGACCGAGCTCCTACGAGCAGTACTTC. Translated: CSVGPSSYEQYF.

CDR3 nucleotides: TGTGCCAGCAGCCAAGTTGAGGGCTTGGTGGATGGCTACACCTTC. Translated, it gives CASSQVEGLVDGYTF. The chain links TRBV3-1 (or the pseudogene TRBV3-2) to TRBJ1-2; D is unresolved. V lost 1 base and J 6 bases, leaving 15 bases between the germline ends. Looked up from germline, CDR1 is LGHDT and CDR2 is YNNKEL (reference sequence). There are 15 residues in the CDR3.

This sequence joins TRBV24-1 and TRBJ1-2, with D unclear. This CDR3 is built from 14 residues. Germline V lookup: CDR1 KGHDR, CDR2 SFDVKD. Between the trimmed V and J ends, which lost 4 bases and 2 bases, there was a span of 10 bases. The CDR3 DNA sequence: TGTGCCACCAGTGACCCGGTCAGGAACTATGGCTACACCTTC. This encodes CATSDPVRNYGYTF.

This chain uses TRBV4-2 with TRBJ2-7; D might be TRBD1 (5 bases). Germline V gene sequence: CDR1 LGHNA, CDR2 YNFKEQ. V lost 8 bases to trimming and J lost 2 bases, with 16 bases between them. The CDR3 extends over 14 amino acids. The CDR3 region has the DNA TGTGCCAGCGGAAAACAGGCAGATCCCTACGAGCAGTACTTC. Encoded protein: CASGKQADPYEQYF.

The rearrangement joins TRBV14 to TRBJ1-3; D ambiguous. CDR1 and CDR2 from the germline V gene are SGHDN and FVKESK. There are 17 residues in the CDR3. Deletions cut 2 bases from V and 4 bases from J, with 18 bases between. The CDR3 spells CASSQSPRHAWGNTIYF. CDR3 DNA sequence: TGTGCCAGCAGCCAATCACCTCGACACGCGTGGGGAAACACCATATATTTT.

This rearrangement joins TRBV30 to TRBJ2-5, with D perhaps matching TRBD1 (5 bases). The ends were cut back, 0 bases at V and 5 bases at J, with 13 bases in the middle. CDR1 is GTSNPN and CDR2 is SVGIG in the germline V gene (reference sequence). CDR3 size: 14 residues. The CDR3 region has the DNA TGTGCCTGGAGTGTACGAAGGGGCCGGGAGACCCAGTACTTC. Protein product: CAWSVRRGRETQYF.

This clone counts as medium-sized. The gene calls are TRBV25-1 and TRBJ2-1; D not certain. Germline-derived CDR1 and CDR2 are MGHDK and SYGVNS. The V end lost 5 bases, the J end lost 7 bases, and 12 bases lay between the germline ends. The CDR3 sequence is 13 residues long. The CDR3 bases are TGTGCCAGCAGTAACTCGGACCTTAATGAGCAGTTCTTC. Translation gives CASSNSDLNEQFF.

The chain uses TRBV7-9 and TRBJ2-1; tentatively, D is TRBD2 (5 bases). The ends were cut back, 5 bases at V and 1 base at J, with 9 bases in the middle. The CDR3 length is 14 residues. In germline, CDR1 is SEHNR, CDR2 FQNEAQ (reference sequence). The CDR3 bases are TGTGCCAGCAGCCCCGGACTGTCCTACAATGAGCAGTTCTTC. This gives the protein CASSPGLSYNEQFF.

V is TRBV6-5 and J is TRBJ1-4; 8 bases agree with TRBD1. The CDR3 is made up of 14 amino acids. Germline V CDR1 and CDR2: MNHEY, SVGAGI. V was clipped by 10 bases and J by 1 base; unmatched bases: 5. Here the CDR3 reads CATRTGRTNEKLFF. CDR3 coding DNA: TGTGCCACCCGGACAGGGAGAACTAATGAAAAACTGTTTTTT.

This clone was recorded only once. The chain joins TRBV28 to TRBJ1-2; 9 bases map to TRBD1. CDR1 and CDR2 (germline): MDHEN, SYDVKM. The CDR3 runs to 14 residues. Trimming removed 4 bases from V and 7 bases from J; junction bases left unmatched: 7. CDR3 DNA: TGTGCCAGCAGTTCCGGACAGGGGCACGGTGGCTACACCTTC. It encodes CASSSGQGHGGYTF.

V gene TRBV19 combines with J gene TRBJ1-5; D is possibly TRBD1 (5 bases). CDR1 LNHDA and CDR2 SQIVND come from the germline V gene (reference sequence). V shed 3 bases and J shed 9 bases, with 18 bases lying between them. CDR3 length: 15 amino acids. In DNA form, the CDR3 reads TGTGCCAGTAGTATCGGGGAGCCAGGGCGCGGGCCCCAGCATTTT. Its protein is CASSIGEPGRGPQHF.